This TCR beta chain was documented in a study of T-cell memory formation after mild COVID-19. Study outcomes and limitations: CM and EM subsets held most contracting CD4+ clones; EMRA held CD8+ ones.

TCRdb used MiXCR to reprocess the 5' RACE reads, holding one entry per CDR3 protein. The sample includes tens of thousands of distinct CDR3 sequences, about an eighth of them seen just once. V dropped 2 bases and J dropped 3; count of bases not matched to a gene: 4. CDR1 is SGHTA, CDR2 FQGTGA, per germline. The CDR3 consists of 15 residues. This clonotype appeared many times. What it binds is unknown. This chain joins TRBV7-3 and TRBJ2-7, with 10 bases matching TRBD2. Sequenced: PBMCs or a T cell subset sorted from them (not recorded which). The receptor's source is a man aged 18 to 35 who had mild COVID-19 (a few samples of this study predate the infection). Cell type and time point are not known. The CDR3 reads CASSLDASGGYEQYF. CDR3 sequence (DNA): TGTGCCAGCAGCTTAGACGCTAGCGGGGGCTACGAGCAGTACTTC. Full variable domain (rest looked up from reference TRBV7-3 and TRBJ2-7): GAGVSQTPSNKVTEKGKYVELRCDPISGHTALYWYRQSLGQGPEFLIYFQGTGAADDSGLPNDRFFAVRPEGSVSTLKIQRTERGDSAVYLCASSLDASGGYEQYFGPGTRLTVT.